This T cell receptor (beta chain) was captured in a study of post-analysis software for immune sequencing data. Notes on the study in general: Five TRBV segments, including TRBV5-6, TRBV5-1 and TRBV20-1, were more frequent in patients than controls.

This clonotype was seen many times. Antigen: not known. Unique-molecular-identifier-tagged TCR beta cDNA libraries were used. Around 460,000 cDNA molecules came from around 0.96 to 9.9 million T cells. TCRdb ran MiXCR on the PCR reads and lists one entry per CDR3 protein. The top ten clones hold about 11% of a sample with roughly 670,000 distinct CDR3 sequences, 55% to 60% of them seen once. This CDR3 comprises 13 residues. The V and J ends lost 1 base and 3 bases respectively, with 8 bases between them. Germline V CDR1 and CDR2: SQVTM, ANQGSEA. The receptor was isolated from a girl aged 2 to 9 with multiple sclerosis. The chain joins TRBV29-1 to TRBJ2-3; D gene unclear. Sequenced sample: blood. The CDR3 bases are TGCAGCGTTGAAGCGGGTGGAACAGATACGCAGTATTTT. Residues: CSVEAGGTDTQYF.